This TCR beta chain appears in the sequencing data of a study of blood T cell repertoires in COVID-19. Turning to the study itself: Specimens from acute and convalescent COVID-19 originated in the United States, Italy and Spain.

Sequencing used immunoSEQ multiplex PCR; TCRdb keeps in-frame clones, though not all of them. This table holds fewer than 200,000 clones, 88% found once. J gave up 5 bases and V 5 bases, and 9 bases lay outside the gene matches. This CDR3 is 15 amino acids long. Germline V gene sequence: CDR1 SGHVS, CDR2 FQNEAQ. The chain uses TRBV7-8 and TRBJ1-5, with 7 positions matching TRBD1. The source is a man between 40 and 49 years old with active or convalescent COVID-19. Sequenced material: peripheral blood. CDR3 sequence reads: CASSLNRGSYQPQHF. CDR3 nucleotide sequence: TGTGCCAGCAGCCTAAACAGGGGATCATATCAGCCCCAGCATTTT. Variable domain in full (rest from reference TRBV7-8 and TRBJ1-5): GAGVSQSPRYKVAKRGQDVALRCDPISGHVSLFWYQQALGQGPEFLTYFQNEAQLDKSGLPSDRFFAERPEGSVSTLKIQRTQQEDSAVYLCASSLNRGSYQPQHFGDGTRLSIL.